This is a list of T cell receptor beta chains from one sample in a study of T-cell reconstitution after alpha-beta-depleted transplantation in children. One entry per CDR3 protein results from TCRdb running MiXCR on the PCR reads. The data hold some 130,000 distinct CDR3 sequences, with about a tenth observed a single time. Sample: PBMCs, mostly from graft donor cells, taken 180 days after TCRalphabeta/CD19-depleted stem cell transplant. These receptors all stem from a girl under three years old who had a stem cell transplant for combined immunodeficiency, so the T cells may come from the graft donor. Each CDR3 is given with its conserved first and last residue. D genes are given only for firm matches. The size field is filled for only some rows; it gives once, few, many or a size class.

>NA|TRBJ1-1|NA|TRBV20-1
CSARPTGPRVNTEAFF
TGCAGTGCTAGACCCACAGGGCCCCGAGTGAACACTGAAGCTTTCTTT
>NA|TRBJ2-7|TRBD2|TRBV20-1
CSVTLGGVVHEQYF
TGCAGTGTCACGCTGGGGGGGGTGGTACACGAGCAGTACTTC
>few|TRBJ2-1|NA|TRBV7-2
CASRYKGLSPYNEQFF
TGTGCCAGCAGATATAAGGGCCTCAGCCCCTACAATGAGCAGTTCTTC
>many|TRBJ1-1|NA|TRBV5-5
CASSLWSGLWNTEAFF
TGTGCCAGCAGCTTGTGGTCGGGGTTATGGAACACTGAAGCTTTCTTT
>few|TRBJ2-3|NA|TRBV10-3
CAISGTAIYTDTQYF
TGTGCCATCAGTGGGACAGCCATCTACACAGATACGCAGTATTTT
>few|TRBJ2-3|NA|TRBV20-1
CTHRRRGADTQYF
TGCACCCACCGTCGGAGAGGAGCAGATACGCAGTATTTT
>NA|TRBJ2-3|TRBD1|TRBV15
CATSRDSARGPDTQYF
TGTGCCACCAGCAGAGATTCGGCTAGGGGGCCAGATACGCAGTATTTT
>few|TRBJ2-1|TRBD1|TRBV5-1
CASSLAGTDYNEQFF
TGCGCCAGCAGCTTGGCCGGGACAGACTACAATGAGCAGTTCTTC
>NA|TRBJ2-7|TRBD1|TRBV5-1
CASSLAPRQGHEQYF
TGCGCCAGCAGCTTGGCCCCCCGACAGGGCCACGAGCAGTACTTC
>few|TRBJ2-2|NA|TRBV15
CATSRDSTGELFF
TGTGCCACCAGCAGAGATTCCACCGGGGAGCTGTTTTTT
>NA|TRBJ2-4|TRBD1|TRBV7-3
CASSPTDRGDSQYF
TGTGCCAGCAGCCCCACAGACAGGGGCGACAGTCAGTACTTC
>few|TRBJ1-1|NA|TRBV5-6
CASTLKGGSTEAFF
TGTGCCAGCACCCTCAAAGGGGGGAGCACTGAAGCTTTCTTT
>NA|TRBJ2-1|TRBD1|TRBV5-5
CASSSRTGNTYNEQFF
TGTGCCAGCAGCTCCCGGACAGGGAATACCTACAATGAGCAGTTCTTC
>few|TRBJ1-5|NA|TRBV18
CASSPIRSNQPQHF
TGTGCCAGCTCACCGATTCGAAGCAATCAGCCCCAGCATTTT
>few|TRBJ2-1|TRBD2|TRBV2
CASRAGDSYNEQFF
TGTGCCAGCAGGGCGGGAGACTCCTACAATGAGCAGTTCTTC
>few|TRBJ1-5|NA|TRBV7-9
CASSLTGDSNQPQHF
TGTGCCAGCAGCTTGACCGGAGATAGCAATCAGCCCCAGCATTTT
>few|TRBJ1-4|NA|TRBV29-1
CSVATGGSGKLFF
TGCAGCGTTGCCACCGGGGGGAGTGGAAAACTGTTTTTT
>few|TRBJ2-1|NA|TRBV6-5
CASSYSSEYTYNEQFF
TGTGCCAGCAGTTACTCCTCGGAGTACACCTACAATGAGCAGTTCTTC
>NA|TRBJ2-5|NA|TRBV20-1
CSATGPGHGRETQYF
TGCAGTGCCACCGGCCCGGGACACGGGCGGGAGACCCAGTACTTC
>few|TRBJ2-7|NA|TRBV7-2
CASSLRGAGYEQYF
TGTGCCAGCAGCTTAAGGGGGGCGGGCTACGAGCAGTACTTC
>NA|TRBJ2-7|NA|TRBV10-3
CAISAGRGFSYEQYF
TGTGCCATCAGTGCCGGCAGAGGGTTTTCCTACGAGCAGTACTTC
>many|TRBJ2-3|NA|TRBV7-2
CASSTALFGGGTDTQYF
TGTGCCAGCAGCACGGCCCTGTTTGGGGGTGGAACAGATACGCAGTATTTT
>few|TRBJ2-7|TRBD1|TRBV19
CASSLRGPSSYEQYF
TGTGCCAGTAGTCTCAGGGGGCCCTCCTCCTACGAGCAGTACTTC
>NA|TRBJ1-6|NA|TRBV20-1
CSARVRPDLYNSPLHF
TGCAGTGCTAGAGTTCGCCCGGATCTCTATAATTCACCCCTCCACTTT
>few|TRBJ2-7|NA|TRBV29-1
CSASGRNYEQYF
TGCAGCGCCTCAGGACGGAACTACGAGCAGTACTTC
>many|TRBJ2-7|TRBD2|TRBV20-1
CSARSGGYYEQYF
TGCAGTGCTAGATCGGGGGGATACTACGAGCAGTACTTC
>few|TRBJ2-4|TRBD2|TRBV12-3/TRBV12-4
CASSFRLAGETAKNIQYF
TGTGCCAGCAGTTTTAGACTAGCGGGAGAAACGGCCAAAAACATTCAGTACTTC
>NA|TRBJ2-1|NA|TRBV10-3
CAISDEGGNEQFF
TGTGCCATCAGTGACGAAGGGGGCAATGAGCAGTTCTTC
>few|TRBJ2-7|TRBD2|TRBV20-1
CSARGTSGNTREQYF
TGCAGTGCTAGGGGGACTAGCGGGAACACAAGGGAGCAGTACTTC
>few|TRBJ2-7|NA|TRBV7-9
CASSFLGHPYEQYF
TGTGCCAGCAGCTTTTTGGGACATCCCTACGAGCAGTACTTC
>NA|TRBJ2-1|TRBD2|TRBV19
CASSFPGTSGTRGSYNEQFF
TGTGCCAGTAGTTTTCCCGGGACTAGCGGGACCAGGGGCTCCTACAATGAGCAGTTCTTC
>NA|TRBJ2-7|NA|TRBV5-4
CASSLEGGYYEQYF
TGTGCCAGCAGCTTGGAGGGGGGGTATTACGAGCAGTACTTC
>many|TRBJ1-6|TRBD1|TRBV5-5
CASSWDSNSPLHF
TGTGCCAGCAGCTGGGACAGTAATTCACCCCTCCACTTT
>many|TRBJ2-7|TRBD1|TRBV29-1
CSVEEQGAAYEQYF
TGCAGCGTTGAAGAACAGGGGGCCGCATACGAGCAGTACTTC
>NA|TRBJ2-1|TRBD2|TRBV6-5
CASSYSVTSGSLNEQFF
TGTGCCAGCAGTTACTCGGTGACTAGCGGGAGTCTAAATGAGCAGTTCTTC
>few|TRBJ2-7|NA|TRBV10-3
CAVRQEGTGGEQYF
TGTGCTGTACGACAGGAAGGGACCGGAGGCGAGCAGTACTTC
>few|TRBJ2-1|TRBD2|TRBV5-1
CASSLASVAGVPYNEQFF
TGCGCCAGCAGCTTGGCCTCGGTAGCGGGGGTTCCCTACAATGAGCAGTTCTTC
>few|TRBJ2-1|TRBD2|TRBV4-3
CASSIAGSYNEQFF
TGCGCCAGCAGCATAGCGGGATCCTACAATGAGCAGTTCTTC
>NA|TRBJ2-4|NA|TRBV12-3/TRBV12-4
CASSPDPGRAKNSQYF
TGTGCCAGCAGTCCAGATCCTGGTAGAGCCAAAAACAGTCAGTACTTC
>NA|TRBJ2-7|NA|TRBV20-1
CSARHRTDYEQYF
TGCAGTGCTAGACATCGGACAGACTACGAGCAGTACTTC
>few|TRBJ1-4|NA|TRBV7-9
CASSLTGAESEKLFF
TGTGCCAGCAGCTTAACGGGGGCTGAATCTGAAAAACTGTTTTTT
>few|TRBJ2-3|TRBD2|TRBV12-3/TRBV12-4
CASSLRLAGGDTQYF
TGTGCCAGCAGTTTGAGACTAGCGGGAGGAGATACGCAGTATTTT
>NA|TRBJ2-7|NA|TRBV11-2
CASSLVAANTYEQYF
TGTGCCAGCAGCTTAGTTGCGGCTAATACTTACGAGCAGTACTTC
>NA|TRBJ1-2|NA|TRBV24-1
CATSDSAVNYGYTF
TGTGCCACCAGTGATTCGGCAGTTAACTATGGCTACACCTTC
>NA|TRBJ2-5|TRBD2|TRBV12-3/TRBV12-4
CASSFPLAGEETQYF
TGTGCCAGCAGTTTCCCTCTAGCGGGAGAAGAGACCCAGTACTTC
>many|TRBJ2-6|TRBD1|TRBV5-1
CASRQQGGPVLTF
TGCGCCAGCAGGCAACAGGGGGGCCCCGTCCTGACTTTC
>few|TRBJ1-4|TRBD1|TRBV7-8
CASSLARKDRNNEKLFF
TGTGCCAGCAGCTTGGCTCGAAAGGACAGGAATAATGAAAAACTGTTTTTT
>few|TRBJ1-4|NA|TRBV5-1
CASTTGTNEKLFF
TGCGCCAGCACAACGGGAACTAATGAAAAACTGTTTTTT